The 29 T cell receptor beta chains reported below all come from one sample, sequenced in a study of T cell clonality in common variable immunodeficiency (dated by TCRdb to the mid-2010s). The library was built by means of the immunoSEQ multiplex PCR assay. Held by TCRdb, this immuneACCESS table contains in-frame sequences only and omits some clones. Under half of the omission traces to an unresolved V gene where checked; the cause of the rest is unknown. For this sample the table reports roughly 50,000 clones, with no clone seen just once. Of the sample, approximately 3% falls within the top ten clones. The sample taken for sequencing was peripheral blood mononuclear cells. Receptors were obtained from a person aged 18-70 years in good health.

Points on this clone: The CDR3 end is not reached by the read, which stops 3 residues before it; the germline J gene fills it in. The V call is TRBV7-9, the J call TRBJ1-2; D is perhaps TRBD1 (5 bases). This CDR3 spans 14 amino acids. Germline V gives CDR1 SEHNR, CDR2 FQNEAQ (reference sequence). CDR3 DNA, as far as it was read: TGTGCCAGCAGCTTAGTTGGGGGGTCCTACGAC. It codes for CASSLVGGSYD. In full, the CDR3 reads CASSLVGGSYDYTF.

This clone has ten or more counts. The read gets to within 3 residues of the CDR3 end, and the germline J gene fills in the rest. The V call is TRBV10-3, the J call TRBJ2-1; 11 positions match TRBD1. The CDR3 is made up of 14 amino acids. Unmatched junction bases numbered 6, after V lost 6 bases and J lost 8 bases. CDR1 ENHRY and CDR2 SYGVKD come from the germline V gene. The DNA read from the CDR3 is TGTGCCATCAGCCGGGACAGGGGGAGGGATGAG. Protein sequence: CAISRDRGRDE. From start to end, the CDR3 is CAISRDRGRDEQFF.

This clone was counted many times. The sequenced CDR3 bases are TGTGCCAGTGGCTACCGGGACAGGAGCTACGAG. This translates into CASGYRDRSYE. The entire CDR3 protein reads CASGYRDRSYEQYF. The chain couples TRBV19 to TRBJ2-7; 8 bases agree with TRBD1. Read data end 3 residues before the CDR3 end; the end is taken from the germline J gene. J was trimmed by 3 bases and V by 8 bases; bases with no gene match: 9. The CDR3 spans 14 residues. CDR1 is LNHDA, CDR2 SQIVND, per germline (reference sequence). Full variable domain (missing parts from reference TRBV19 and TRBJ2-7): DGGITQSPKYLFRKEGQNVTLSCEQNLNHDAMYWYRQDPGQGLRLIYYSQIVNDFQKGDIAEGYSVSREKKESFPLTVTSAQKNPTAFYLCASGYRDRSYEQYFGPGTRLTVT.

This clone was detected ten times or more. The observed sequence ends 3 residues before the CDR3 terminus, with the missing tail filled in from the germline J gene. The chain has TRBV2 and TRBJ1-1; D might be TRBD1 (6 bases). Germline V CDR1 and CDR2: SNHLY, FYNNEI. The CDR3 totals 16 residues. V shed 1 base and J shed 0 bases, with 12 bases lying between them. The CDR3 sequence is CASSEDRTVMNTEAFF. The sequenced part of the CDR3 DNA is TGTGCCAGCAGTGAAGACCGGACAGTTATGAACACTGAA.

This clone showed up many times. The sequenced fragment ends 3 residues before the CDR3 boundary, so the rest is inferred from the germline J gene. The rearrangement links TRBV5-1 to TRBJ1-1; TRBD1 aligns across 8 bases. The V and J ends lost 5 bases and 4 bases, in that order; junction bases with no gene match: 10. The CDR3 is made up of 15 amino acids. Germline V gene lookup returns CDR1 SGHRS and CDR2 YFSETQ. The CDR3 DNA, read in part, is TGCGCCAGCAGTGATGAGCAGGGGGCGGTCACTGAA. Protein product: CASSDEQGAVTE. The complete CDR3 sequence is CASSDEQGAVTEAFF.

This clone has just a few counts. Sequencing ends 3 residues short of the CDR3 end; the germline J gene provides the rest. This sequence joins TRBV2 and TRBJ2-1; weak D call: TRBD2 (6 bases). Germline CDR1 SNHLY, CDR2 FYNNEI. Trimming removed 9 bases from V and 9 bases from J, with 21 bases in between. CDR3 length: 14 residues. Here the CDR3 reads CASSRRDRGIEQFF. Partial CDR3 DNA: TGTGCCAGTTCAAGGAGGGATAGGGGAATTGAG.

This clone was seen only a few times. The CDR3 goes on 3 residues after the read ends, and that part is filled in from the germline J gene. The chain carries TRBV18 and TRBJ2-1, with TRBD2 matching 10 bases. V was pared by 6 bases and J by 6 bases, with 11 bases of the junction left unmatched. The CDR3 loop spans 16 amino acids. Germline CDR1 is KGHSH and CDR2 is LQKENI. Partial CDR3 DNA: TGTGCCAGCTCCCGCGAGGTGCTAGCGGGAGTCAATGAG. It yields the protein CASSREVLAGVNE. The complete CDR3 protein is CASSREVLAGVNEQFF.

This clone was counted ten times or more. The DNA ends 3 residues before the CDR3 does, and the rest of the CDR3 is filled in from the germline J gene. The V call is TRBV7-8, the J call TRBJ2-6; TRBD1 aligns across 9 bases. CDR1 and CDR2 from the germline V gene are SGHVS and FQNEAQ. This CDR3 region has 16 residues. J was trimmed by 0 bases and V by 7 bases; bases with no gene match: 4. This CDR3 reads CASTGQGRSGANVLTF. Partial CDR3 DNA: TGTGCCAGCACCGGACAGGGGCGCTCTGGGGCCAACGTC.

This clone appeared many times. The read falls 3 residues short of the CDR3 end, and the missing part is taken from the germline J gene. V usage is TRBV2 and J usage is TRBJ1-1; D may be TRBD1 (5 bases). CDR3 length: 14 amino acids. V was pared by 7 bases and J by 3 bases, with 15 bases between. Germline loops: CDR1 SNHLY, CDR2 FYNNEI. CDR3 DNA, as far as it was read: TGTGCCAGCATGGGGCGAAGTGGGGACACTGAA. Translation gives CASMGRSGDTE. In full, the CDR3 is CASMGRSGDTEAFF. The whole variable domain, remainder taken from reference TRBV2 and TRBJ1-1, is EPEVTQTPSHQVTQMGQEVILRCVPISNHLYFYWYRQILGQKVEFLVSFYNNEISEKSEIFDDQFSVERPDGSNFTLKIRSTKLEDSAMYFCASMGRSGDTEAFFGQGTRLTVV.

This clone has a count of ten or more. Read coverage stops 3 residues before the CDR3 terminus; the germline J gene supplies the remainder. This rearrangement joins TRBV4-1 to TRBJ2-2, with 10 bases lining up with TRBD2. There are 18 residues in the CDR3. Per germline, CDR1 MGHRA and CDR2 YSYEKL. V dropped 6 bases and J dropped 4; count of bases not matched to a gene: 14. The CDR3: CASRQTASGSSSTGELFF. The sequenced part of the CDR3 DNA is TGCGCCAGCAGGCAAACGGCTAGCGGGAGTTCGAGCACCGGGGAG.

This clone was detected ten times or more. The CDR3 sequence is CASSLAGQGADEQYF. Incomplete CDR3 DNA: TGTGCCAGCAGCTTAGCGGGACAGGGGGCGGACGAG. The chain carries TRBV11-3 and TRBJ2-7; 12 bases match TRBD1. The CDR3 end falls 3 residues outside the read, so it is completed with the germline J gene. The CDR3 is 15 amino acids. The germline V gene has CDR1 SGHNT and CDR2 YENEEA. V was pared by 1 base and J by 5 bases, with 3 bases of the junction left unmatched.

At least ten counts were recorded for this clone. The CDR3 end lies 3 residues beyond the end of the read and is filled in from the germline J gene. This chain uses TRBV18 with TRBJ2-5; 12 bases map to TRBD2. This CDR3 contains 17 residues. Germline CDR1 reads KGHSH; CDR2 reads LQKENI. With 0 bases clipped from V and 1 base from J, the junction kept 3 bases outside the gene matches. CDR3 protein: CASSPPGLAGPQETQYF. The CDR3 DNA, read in part, is TGTGCCAGCTCACCACCCGGACTAGCGGGACCCCAAGAGACC.

This clone was counted ten times or more. The CDR3 end is not reached by the read, which stops 3 residues before it; the germline J gene fills it in. The chain uses TRBV12-3 or TRBV12-4 and TRBJ2-6; D might be TRBD1 (6 bases). The CDR3 totals 15 residues. V was pared by 6 bases and J by 0 bases, with 9 bases between. CDR3 protein: CASRIQGSGANVLTF. CDR3 DNA, as far as it was read: TGTGCCAGCAGGATACAGGGCTCTGGGGCCAACGTC.

This clone occurred many times. The observed sequence ends 3 residues before the CDR3 terminus, with the missing tail filled in from the germline J gene. The chain employs TRBV20-1 and TRBJ2-2, with D possibly matching TRBD1 (7 bases). CDR3 size: 15 residues. The germline gives CDR1 DFQATT, CDR2 SNEGSKA (reference sequence). V lost 1 base and J 5 bases, leaving 14 bases between the germline ends. CDR3 DNA, as far as it was read: TGCAGTGCTAGAGGTGGGGGGACAGTTACCGGGGAG. Protein: CSARGGGTVTGE. The full CDR3 sequence reads CSARGGGTVTGELFF.

This clone was counted ten times or more. With the read ending 3 residues before the CDR3 end, the germline J gene is used to fill in that end. The rearrangement joins TRBV18 to TRBJ2-1, with D perhaps matching TRBD1 (5 bases). The CDR3 extends over 15 amino acids. V was clipped by 1 base and J by 5 bases, with 12 bases between them. Germline V gives CDR1 KGHSH, CDR2 LQKENI. CDR3 DNA, as far as it was read: TGTGCCAGCTCACCACGAAGGGGCGCCGACAATGAG. Protein product: CASSPRRGADNE. The entire CDR3 sequence reads CASSPRRGADNEQFF.

This clone was seen at least ten times. The sequenced fragment ends 3 residues before the CDR3 boundary, so the rest is inferred from the germline J gene. The genes are TRBV30 and TRBJ1-4; no reliable D call. Deletions cut 6 bases from V and 0 bases from J, with 14 bases between. Germline V CDR1 and CDR2: GTSNPN, SVGIG (reference sequence). This CDR3 region has 15 residues. The chain's CDR3 is CACPDGRATNEKLFF. Partial CDR3 DNA: TGTGCCTGTCCTGATGGGCGGGCAACTAATGAAAAA. The full variable domain, in which reference TRBV30 and TRBJ1-4 provide the parts outside the CDR3, is SQTIHQWPATLVQPVGSPLSLECTVEGTSNPNLYWYRQAAGRGLQLLFYSVGIGQISSEVPQNLSASRPQDRQFILSSKKLLLSDSGFYLCACPDGRATNEKLFFGSGTQLSVL.

This clone was picked up a small number of times. A much larger clone differs by one base, so this may be a read error. The CDR3 end is not reached by the read, which stops 3 residues before it; the germline J gene fills it in. This sample also contains other DNA sequences that code for the same CDR3. The chain is built from TRBV7-9 and TRBJ2-3, with TRBD2 identical over 7 bases. The CDR3 length is 14 residues. CDR1 and CDR2 (germline): SEHNR, FQNEAQ (reference sequence). The covered CDR3 bases are TGTGCCAGTAGCTTAGGCGGGAGTGCAGATACG. Protein sequence: CASSLGGSADT. The whole CDR3 sequence reads CASSLGGSADTQYF.

This clone was seen at least ten times. CDR3 DNA, as far as it was read: TGTGCCAGCAGCCAACGGGGATATAATGAAAAA. Translated: CASSQRGYNEK. The CDR3 in full is CASSQRGYNEKLFF. The chain employs TRBV7-6 and TRBJ1-4, with no clear D. The CDR3 end falls 3 residues outside the read, so it is completed with the germline J gene. V dropped 5 bases and J dropped 4 bases, with 11 bases sitting between them. The CDR3 sequence is 14 residues long. The V gene's germline CDR1 is SGHVS and CDR2 FNYEAQ.

This clone has at least ten counts. The read ends 3 residues before the CDR3 terminus; that terminus is restored from the germline J gene. This rearrangement joins TRBV14 to TRBJ2-4; D is unresolved. V was clipped by 4 bases and J by 6 bases, with 13 bases between them. Germline CDR1 SGHDN, CDR2 FVKESK. This CDR3 has 14 amino acids. CDR3 protein: CASSLAQTRNIQYF. The part of the CDR3 DNA that was read is TGTGCCAGCAGCCTGGCCCAAACCAGAAACATT.

The table lists this clone with many counts. The read falls 3 residues short of the CDR3 end, and the missing part is taken from the germline J gene. The chain links TRBV10-3 to TRBJ2-1; 11 bases agree with TRBD2. Germline CDR1 ENHRY, CDR2 SYGVKD. V gave up 8 bases and J gave up 8 bases; unmatched junction bases: 14. The CDR3 sequence is 16 residues long. Partial CDR3 DNA: TGTGCCATCGGCGGGACTAGCGGTCTTCCCTGGGATGAG. Translation: CAIGGTSGLPWDE. The CDR3 in full is CAIGGTSGLPWDEQFF.

This clone was counted between two and nine times. Sequencing ends 3 residues short of the CDR3 end; the germline J gene provides the rest. The chain employs TRBV5-4 and TRBJ2-7; D is possibly TRBD1 (6 bases). The CDR3 loop spans 14 amino acids. V lost 3 bases to trimming and J lost 3 bases, with 13 bases between them. From germline, CDR1 is SGHNT and CDR2 YYREEE (reference sequence). The CDR3 DNA, read in part, is TGTGCCAGCAGCTGGGGGCAGGGGATCTACGAG. Translated: CASSWGQGIYE. The whole CDR3 reads CASSWGQGIYEQYF.

Many counts were recorded for this clone. The missing CDR3 end, 3 residues past where the read stops, is filled in from the germline J gene. The rearrangement links TRBV29-1 to TRBJ1-1; no clear D. The CDR3 is made up of 12 amino acids. Germline CDR1 is SQVTM and CDR2 is ANQGSEA. CDR3 DNA (partial): TGCAGCGTTGAGCCCGACATGCTGGGA. It encodes CSVEPDMLG. The full CDR3 protein reads CSVEPDMLGAFF.

In its sample, this clone was seen a few times. Coverage ceases 3 residues before the CDR3 finishes, and the germline J gene fills in the end. The chain has TRBV18 and TRBJ2-4; D may be TRBD1 (6 bases). The CDR3 contains 15 residues. Germline-derived CDR1 and CDR2 are KGHSH and LQKENI. CDR3 in amino acids: CASSPIEQGNYGQYF. The covered CDR3 bases are TGTGCCAGCTCACCAATCGAGCAGGGGAACTATGGT. The entire variable domain, with the rest obtained from reference TRBV18 and TRBJ2-4, is as follows: NAGVMQNPRHLVRRRGQEARLRCSPMKGHSHVYWYRQLPEEGLKFMVYLQKENIIDESGMPKERFSAEFPKEGPSILRIQQVVRGDSAAYFCASSPIEQGNYGQYFGAGTRLSVL.

A word on this clone: An end of the junction differs from the germline gene, which may be a read error. The read ends 3 residues before the CDR3 terminus; that terminus is restored from the germline J gene. The sample contains more than one DNA sequence encoding this CDR3. The chain recombines TRBV5-1 with TRBJ1-3, with no clear D. Germline CDR1 SGHRS, CDR2 YFSETQ. The CDR3 contains 16 residues. The CDR3 bases that were read are TGCGCCAGCAGCTTGACCGGCGGCGGAGCGAGAAACACG. It codes for CASSLTGGGARNT. The whole CDR3 region reads CASSLTGGGARNTIYF.

This clone was counted ten times or more. The covered CDR3 bases are TGTGCCAGTAGTATCGGACAGTGGAGTAGCGTCGATGAG. Its translation: CASSIGQWSSVDE. The entire CDR3 protein is CASSIGQWSSVDEQFF. The chain links TRBV19 to TRBJ2-1; D possibly corresponds to TRBD1 (6 bases). The read gets to within 3 residues of the CDR3 end, and the germline J gene fills in the rest. From germline, CDR1 is LNHDA and CDR2 SQIVND (reference sequence). The CDR3 length is 16 residues. Trimming took 3 bases from V and 8 from J, leaving 20 bases between them. The full variable domain, completed using reference TRBV19 and TRBJ2-1, is DGGITQSPKYLFRKEGQNVTLSCEQNLNHDAMYWYRQDPGQGLRLIYYSQIVNDFQKGDIAEGYSVSREKKESFPLTVTSAQKNPTAFYLCASSIGQWSSVDEQFFGPGTRLTVL.

In its sample, this clone was seen many times. The read terminates 3 residues before the CDR3 end, so the remaining end is supplied by the germline J gene. This chain uses TRBV29-1 with TRBJ1-1, with TRBD1 matching over 10 bases. Germline V gene lookup returns CDR1 SQVTM and CDR2 ANQGSEA. This CDR3 comprises 11 residues. The CDR3 bases that were read are TGCAGCGTTGAAGTGGGACAGGGG. Protein product: CSVEVGQG. The complete CDR3 reads CSVEVGQGAFF.

This clone was observed a handful of times. Compared with germline, one end of the junction differs, possibly owing to a read error. With the read ending 3 residues before the CDR3 end, the germline J gene is used to fill in that end. This sequence joins TRBV7-7 and TRBJ2-2; 9 bases are a match to TRBD2. The germline CDR1 and CDR2 sequences are SSHAT and FNYEAQ (reference sequence). This CDR3 is built from 16 residues. The CDR3 sequence is CASSPSAGGPARELFF. The CDR3 DNA, read in part, is TGTGCTAGCAGCCCGTCGGCGGGAGGGCCTGCCAGGGAG.

This clone was counted at least ten times. The read terminates 3 residues ahead of where the CDR3 ends, so the germline J gene completes it. The rearrangement joins TRBV20-1 to TRBJ1-2, with unresolved D. Per germline, CDR1 DFQATT and CDR2 SNEGSKA (reference sequence). The CDR3 length is 15 residues. Deletions cut 3 bases from V and 7 bases from J, with 21 bases between. The CDR3 sequence: CSASVENTPSFGYTF. CDR3 DNA (partial): TGCAGTGCTAGCGTAGAAAACACCCCTAGTTTTGGC.

This clone came up many times. The CDR3 extends 3 residues past the end of the read, so its final part is completed from the germline J gene. This chain connects TRBV5-1 to TRBJ2-7; perhaps TRBD2 as D (6 bases). The CDR3 is 17 amino acids. Germline CDR1 and CDR2: SGHRS and YFSETQ. The V and J ends lost 1 base and 6 bases respectively, with 23 bases between them. CDR3 residues: CASSLPRDTIQISEQYF. Partial CDR3 DNA: TGCGCCAGCAGCTTGCCGCGGGATACAATTCAAATCTCCGAG.